At least ten counts were recorded for the clone carrying this T cell receptor (beta chain). Its antigen is still unknown. This specimen comes from a study of tumor-infiltrating lymphocytes in primary liver carcinoma. Across the whole study: Ranging in age from 30 to 69 years, the patients were men and women. Sample yields, roughly 3.65 to 7.13 million productive TCRbeta reads, were similar across the tissue types.

General study results and limits: Significantly greater top-250-clone fractions characterized tumors relative to blood (p = 0.039).

With 400 to 550 ng total RNA as template and a constant-region primer, TCR beta cDNA was made. Nested multiplex PCR, run for three rounds with slightly modified ARM-PCR, yielded TCR beta libraries. MiXCR, run by TCRdb on the multiplex PCR reads, gives a single entry per CDR3 protein. The sample has about 59,000 distinct CDR3 sequences, less than 85% seen once. Bulk tissue was left unsorted, and RNA and DNA were co-extracted from 20-30 mg of it. The receptor comes from a man in his forties with primary liver carcinoma and hepatitis B virus infection. Sequences were obtained from liver tumor tissue from sampling region 2. Stated subset: tumor region T2, inferior pole.

The CDR3 here is CASSLRTRSETQYF. Written as DNA, the CDR3 is TGTGCCAGCAGCTTAAGGACCCGGTCGGAGACCCAGTACTTC. The chain carries TRBV5-6 and TRBJ2-5; the D is unclear. The CDR3 length is 14 residues. Trimming left V 2 bases short and J 5 bases short, with 13 bases between. The germline gives CDR1 SGHDT, CDR2 YYEEEE.